The 2 T cell receptor beta chains reported below all come from one sample, sequenced in a study of immune evolution from preneoplasia to lung adenocarcinoma. Generated by immunoSEQ multiplex PCR, the TCRdb table keeps only in-frame clones and is missing some. The sample consists of under 11,000 clones, around 79% of them appearing once. Sequenced sample: FFPE minimally invasive lung adenocarcinoma tissue. These receptors were obtained from a person between 60 and 79 years old with lung adenocarcinoma.

This chain uses TRBV18 with TRBJ2-1; no definite D call. V lost 0 bases to trimming and J lost 8 bases, with 14 bases between them. CDR1 and CDR2 (germline): KGHSH, LQKENI. The CDR3 loop spans 15 amino acids. The CDR3 here is CASSPPVGSSHEQFF. CDR3 DNA sequence: TGTGCCAGCTCACCACCGGTTGGTAGCTCGCATGAGCAGTTCTTC.

Only a few counts were recorded for this clone. The chain recombines TRBV2 with TRBJ1-5, with 8 positions matching TRBD1. CDR1 is SNHLY and CDR2 is FYNNEI in the germline V gene. This CDR3 contains 14 residues. Trimming at V came to 7 bases and at J to 5 bases, leaving 7 bases not matched to a gene. CDR3 amino acids: CASTGQGGDQPQHF. DNA for the CDR3: TGTGCCAGCACAGGACAGGGAGGGGATCAGCCCCAGCATTTT.